The entry below describes one T cell receptor (beta chain). The antigen is undetermined. High-throughput TCR beta sequencing covered peripheral CD8+ and CD4+ T cells. Reverse transcription used about 0.45 to 1 ug RNA and random hexamers. A multiplex approach, immunoSEQ multiplex PCR, amplified TCR beta CDR3 across 54 Vbeta and 13 Jbeta. Via MiXCR, TCRdb re-called the immunoSEQ multiplex PCR reads, giving one row per CDR3 protein. Among about 140,000 distinct CDR3 sequences listed, approximately 95% were seen once. This entry comes from a study of CD8 T cells in Susac syndrome. Study conclusions and caveats: It was acknowledged in the study that its TCR sequencing and HLA analysis involved a relatively small number of individuals.

Trimming left V 7 bases short and J 2 bases short, with 9 bases between. This CDR3 spans 12 amino acids. V usage is TRBV12-3 or TRBV12-4 and J usage is TRBJ2-7; tentative D call: TRBD2 (5 bases). Sample: CD4+ T cells from PBMCs. This TCR was sampled from a human donor with multiple sclerosis. The CDR3: CASKEGTYEQYF. The CDR3 region has the DNA TGTGCCAGCAAAGAGGGAACCTACGAGCAGTACTTC.